This T cell receptor beta chain stems from a study of identical twins. Whole-study findings and limits: Analyses of zero insertions could, in part, be confounded by invariant MAIT and iNKT cells. A lower insertion count was a feature of abundant cord blood beta clonotypes, with no such feature in memory repertoires. Out-of-frame alpha sequences common to twins were enriched for low generation probability.

A single record per CDR3 protein comes from TCRdb applying MiXCR to the 5' RACE reads. Here the sample spans 690,000 or so distinct CDR3 sequences, more than 6.5% being singletons. This clonotype was seen a few times. What it recognizes is unknown. Trimming removed 4 bases from V and 3 bases from J, with 7 bases in between. The germline CDR1 and CDR2 sequences are DFQATT and SNEGSKA (reference sequence). This CDR3 is built from 11 residues. This sample also belongs to another study, concerning yellow fever vaccine responses in identical twins. That report adds: Reportedly, twins showed a vaccine T cell response that looked partly convergent and partly personalized.

The chain joins TRBV20-1 to TRBJ2-7, with unresolved D. Sequencing used PBMCs. This TCR came from a young woman in good health. The CDR3 here is CSANAYYEQYF. CDR3 coding DNA: TGCAGTGCTAACGCCTACTACGAGCAGTACTTC.